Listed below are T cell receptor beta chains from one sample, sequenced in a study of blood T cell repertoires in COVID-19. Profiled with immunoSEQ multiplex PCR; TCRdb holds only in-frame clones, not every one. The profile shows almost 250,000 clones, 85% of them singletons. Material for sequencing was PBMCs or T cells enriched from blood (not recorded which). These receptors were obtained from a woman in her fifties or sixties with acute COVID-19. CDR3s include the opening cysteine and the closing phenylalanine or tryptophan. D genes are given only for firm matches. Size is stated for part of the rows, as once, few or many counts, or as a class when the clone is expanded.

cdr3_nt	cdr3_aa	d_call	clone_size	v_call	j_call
TGTGCCAGTAGCCGGGGGGGGAGCTATGGCTACACCTTC	CASSRGGSYGYTF	-	-	TRBV19	TRBJ1-2
TGTGCCAGCAGCTCCACAGTGGAAAAACTGTTTTTT	CASSSTVEKLFF	-	-	TRBV7-9	TRBJ1-4
TGCAGCGTCACGACAGAAGTGGGCAATCAGCCCCAGCATTTT	CSVTTEVGNQPQHF	-	-	TRBV29-1	TRBJ1-5
TGTGCCAGCAGCTTAGGGGTCGGGGATATCGGCTATGGCTACACCTTC	CASSLGVGDIGYGYTF	-	few	TRBV7-9	TRBJ1-2
TGTGCCAGCAGCCCCGGACAGGGATCGTATAGCAATCAGCCCCAGCATTTT	CASSPGQGSYSNQPQHF	TRBD1	-	TRBV7-3	TRBJ1-5
TGTGCCAGTAGTATCCAGGGAGGAAACACCATATATTTT	CASSIQGGNTIYF	-	few	TRBV19	TRBJ1-3
TGTGCCAGCAGCTTGAACAGGGCGACCACCTTC	CASSLNRATTF	-	-	TRBV7-9	TRBJ1-2
TGTGCCACCGAACAGGGGAGCTCCTATAATTCACCCCTCCACTTT	CATEQGSSYNSPLHF	TRBD1	few	TRBV19	TRBJ1-6
TGCGCCAGCAGCTTGGTCGCGGGGGGTTACAATGAGCAGTTCTTC	CASSLVAGGYNEQFF	TRBD2	-	TRBV5-1	TRBJ2-1
TGTGCCATCAGTTCAGAGAACACTGAAGCTTTCTTT	CAISSENTEAFF	-	-	TRBV10-3	TRBJ1-1
TGTGCCAGCAGCCTCACGGGGGGTAGCTATAATTCACCCCTCCACTTT	CASSLTGGSYNSPLHF	-	-	TRBV3-1/TRBV3-2	TRBJ1-6
TGTGCCAGCAGTTTATCCTCCGGGGGGGTGCGCACAGATACGCAGTATTTT	CASSLSSGGVRTDTQYF	TRBD2	-	TRBV27	TRBJ2-3
TGTGCCAGCAGATCTACAGGTGAAGGCTACACCTTC	CASRSTGEGYTF	-	once	TRBV6-5	TRBJ1-2
TGTGCCAGTAGAGGGGCAGGGAGGCAAACCGGGGAGCTGTTTTTT	CASRGAGRQTGELFF	-	-	TRBV19	TRBJ2-2
TGTGCCAGCAGTTATCCCACCGGGGGGGCCTTTGGCGAGCAGTACTTC	CASSYPTGGAFGEQYF	TRBD2	-	TRBV6-2/TRBV6-3	TRBJ2-7
TGTGCCAGCAGCTATGGGGGAGGGGGTACTGAAGCTTTCTTT	CASSYGGGGTEAFF	-	-	TRBV9	TRBJ1-1
TGTGCCAGCAGCCTATCGGACAGCGCAGGGGTGACCCAGTACTTC	CASSLSDSAGVTQYF	-	-	TRBV11-2	TRBJ2-5
TGCGCCAGCAGCTTGGATGGGGGGGCCGGCACCGGGGAGCTGTTTTTT	CASSLDGGAGTGELFF	-	-	TRBV5-1	TRBJ2-2
TGTGCCAGCTCAACCCCTCGGGCGGGGGGGCCCTACGAGCAGTACTTC	CASSTPRAGGPYEQYF	TRBD2	-	TRBV19	TRBJ2-7
TGTGCCAGCAGCTCAACGTCGGGTCTCGTAGCCGGTGAGGTCCCTGAAGCTTTCTTT	CASSSTSGLVAGEVPEAFF	-	-	TRBV7-9	TRBJ1-1
TGTGCCTGGAGTGTCCCGGGACAGGGTCATGAAAAACTGTTTTTT	CAWSVPGQGHEKLFF	TRBD1	-	TRBV30	TRBJ1-4
TGTGCCAGCAGCACCGGGGGCTCCTACGAGCAGTACTTC	CASSTGGSYEQYF	-	-	TRBV12-3/TRBV12-4	TRBJ2-7
TGTGCCAGCAGCCTGGGGTTCGGGTTAGATGAAAAACTGTTTTTT	CASSLGFGLDEKLFF	-	-	TRBV5-6	TRBJ1-4
TGTGCCAGCAGCCAAACACAGGGGTTTGAGCAGTTCTTC	CASSQTQGFEQFF	TRBD1	-	TRBV11-2	TRBJ2-1
TGTGCCAGCAGCTATCAGAGTATGAGGGGAAACACCATATATTTT	CASSYQSMRGNTIYF	-	-	TRBV11-2	TRBJ1-3
TGTGCCATCAGTGACCGGGGTGGGTATAATTCACCCCTCCACTTT	CAISDRGGYNSPLHF	-	-	TRBV10-3	TRBJ1-6
TGCGCCAGCAGCCCACAGGGAACTGGTAATTCACCCCTCCACTTT	CASSPQGTGNSPLHF	-	-	TRBV4-1	TRBJ1-6
TGTGCCTGGACCCCGACAGCCAAATACGAGCAGTACTTC	CAWTPTAKYEQYF	-	-	TRBV30	TRBJ2-7
TGTGCCAGCAGCAAGTATACTTGGGGCCAGCCCCAGCATTTT	CASSKYTWGQPQHF	-	-	TRBV21-1	TRBJ1-5
TGTGCCAGCAGTTACAAGGGGGTTGGGTACGAGCAGTACTTC	CASSYKGVGYEQYF	-	-	TRBV6-2/TRBV6-3	TRBJ2-7
TGTGCCACGCCTCCCGGGACTAGCGGGGGAAACAATGAGCAGTTCTTC	CATPPGTSGGNNEQFF	TRBD2	-	TRBV10-3	TRBJ2-1
TGTGCCAGCAGCCAGACCTCCGCCGCGGCGGACTTC	CASSQTSAAADF	-	-	TRBV3-1/TRBV3-2	TRBJ2-7
TGTGCCAGCAGTTACAGCAGGAGCGGGTACTACGAGCAGTACTTC	CASSYSRSGYYEQYF	-	-	TRBV6-5	TRBJ2-7
TGTGCCAGCAGCTTAGAGGGCGCGTCGAATCAGCCCCAGCATTTT	CASSLEGASNQPQHF	-	few	TRBV11-2	TRBJ1-5
TGTGCCTGGGACACAGGGGGTCCAAACAATGAGCAGTTCTTC	CAWDTGGPNNEQFF	TRBD1	-	TRBV30	TRBJ2-1
TGTGCCAGCAGTTTATTATCGGGGGGAGGGGCAGCTTTCTTT	CASSLLSGGGAAFF	-	-	TRBV28	TRBJ1-1
TGTGCCAGCAGCCGAGGACAGGGGAGTCCTGGGGCCAACGTCCTGACTTTC	CASSRGQGSPGANVLTF	TRBD1	-	TRBV13	TRBJ2-6
TGTGCCAGCAGCTCCGCAGGGGGCGGGTACGAGCAGTACTTC	CASSSAGGGYEQYF	TRBD1	-	TRBV11-1	TRBJ2-7
TGTGCCAGCAGCCGTTCCCGGGACAGGGTGACAGCTTTCTTT	CASSRSRDRVTAFF	TRBD1	-	TRBV7-9	TRBJ1-1
TGTGCCAGCAGCGAGGGCCGGCGGAGCTACACCTTC	CASSEGRRSYTF	-	-	TRBV6-2/TRBV6-3	TRBJ1-2